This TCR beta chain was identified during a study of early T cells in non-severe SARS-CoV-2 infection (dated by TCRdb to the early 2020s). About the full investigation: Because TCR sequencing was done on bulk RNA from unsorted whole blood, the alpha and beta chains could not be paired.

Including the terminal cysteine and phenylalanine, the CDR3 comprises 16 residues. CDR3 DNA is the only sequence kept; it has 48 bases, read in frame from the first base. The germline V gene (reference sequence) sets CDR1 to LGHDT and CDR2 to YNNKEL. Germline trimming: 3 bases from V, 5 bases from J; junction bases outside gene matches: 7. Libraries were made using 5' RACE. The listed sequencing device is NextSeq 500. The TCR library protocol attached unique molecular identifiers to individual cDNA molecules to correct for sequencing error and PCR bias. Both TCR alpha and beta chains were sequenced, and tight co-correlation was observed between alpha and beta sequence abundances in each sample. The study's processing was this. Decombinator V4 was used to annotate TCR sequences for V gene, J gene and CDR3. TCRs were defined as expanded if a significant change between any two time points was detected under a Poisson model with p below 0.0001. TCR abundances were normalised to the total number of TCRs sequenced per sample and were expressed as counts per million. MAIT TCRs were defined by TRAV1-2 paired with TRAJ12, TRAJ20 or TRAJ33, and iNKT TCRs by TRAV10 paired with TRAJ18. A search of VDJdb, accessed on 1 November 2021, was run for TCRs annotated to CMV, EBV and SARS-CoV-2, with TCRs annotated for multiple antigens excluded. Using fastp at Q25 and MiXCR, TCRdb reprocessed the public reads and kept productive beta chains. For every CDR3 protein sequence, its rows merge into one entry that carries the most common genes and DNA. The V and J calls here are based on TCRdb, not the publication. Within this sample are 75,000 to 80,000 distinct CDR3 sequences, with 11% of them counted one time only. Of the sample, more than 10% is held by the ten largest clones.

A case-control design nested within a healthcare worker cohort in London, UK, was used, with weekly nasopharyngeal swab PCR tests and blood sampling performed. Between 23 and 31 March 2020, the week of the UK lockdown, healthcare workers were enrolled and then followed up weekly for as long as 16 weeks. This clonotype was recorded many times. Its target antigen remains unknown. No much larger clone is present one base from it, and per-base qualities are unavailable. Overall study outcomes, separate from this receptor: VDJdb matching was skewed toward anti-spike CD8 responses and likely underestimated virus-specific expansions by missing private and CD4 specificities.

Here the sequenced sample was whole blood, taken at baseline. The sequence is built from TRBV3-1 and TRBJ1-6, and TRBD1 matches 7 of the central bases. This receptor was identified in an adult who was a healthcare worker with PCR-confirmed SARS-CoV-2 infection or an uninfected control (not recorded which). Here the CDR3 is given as CASSQTPGTDNSPLHF. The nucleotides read TGTGCCAGCAGCCAGACCCCCGGGACAGATAATTCACCCCTCCACTTT.